What follows are 25 T cell receptor beta chains derived from one specimen sequenced in a study of T cell responses to AZD1222 COVID-19 vaccine. Repertoires were generated with immunoSEQ multiplex PCR, while TCRdb's copy carries only in-frame clones and drops some. The sample includes 150,000 to 200,000 clones, more than 85% of them seen just once. The sequencing used peripheral blood, collected on day 0 of AZD1222 vaccination. The receptors originated from an adult in good health.

This sequence joins TRBV7-9 and TRBJ2-7; either TRBD1 or TRBD2 may supply D (5 bases each). V lost 3 bases, J lost 2 bases, and 8 bases lay in between. CDR1 is SEHNR and CDR2 is FQNEAQ in the germline V gene (reference sequence). This CDR3 region has 13 residues. This chain's CDR3 is CASSFGGPYEQYF. For the CDR3, the DNA is TGTGCCAGCAGCTTTGGGGGACCCTACGAGCAGTACTTC.

V gene TRBV5-4 combines with J gene TRBJ2-1, with 7 bases that match TRBD1. Germline V CDR1 and CDR2: SGHNT, YYREEE (reference sequence). The CDR3 has 17 amino acids. V lost 0 bases to trimming and J lost 3 bases; unmatched junction nucleotides: 9. CDR3 region: CASSLGGPGQNYNEQFF. Here the CDR3 DNA reads TGTGCCAGCAGCTTGGGGGGACCGGGACAGAACTACAATGAGCAGTTCTTC.

J is TRBJ2-3 and V is TRBV2, with D possibly being TRBD2 (7 bases). Trimming removed 3 bases from V and 8 bases from J, with 15 bases in between. The CDR3 extends over 14 amino acids. Per germline, CDR1 SNHLY and CDR2 FYNNEI. CDR3 sequence: CASSESRGGVTQYF. CDR3 nucleotide sequence: TGTGCCAGCAGTGAGAGTAGGGGGGGGGTTACGCAGTATTTT.

CDR3 nucleotide sequence: TGTGCCAGCAGTTTAGCCGGGGCTAGCAATCAGCCCCAGCATTTT. This translates into CASSLAGASNQPQHF. V gene TRBV27 combines with J gene TRBJ1-5, with TRBD1 as a possible D gene (5 bases). Germline V gene data show CDR1 as MNHEY and CDR2 as SMNVEV (reference sequence). The length of the CDR3 is 15 residues. The ends were cut back, 2 bases at V and 0 bases at J, with 8 bases in the middle.

The genes are TRBV6-5 and TRBJ2-5; TRBD2 matches 7 bases. The length of the CDR3 is 15 residues. Germline CDR1 MNHEY, CDR2 SVGAGI. V was pared by 0 bases and J by 5 bases, with 6 bases of the junction left unmatched. The CDR3 sequence: CASSYSGEGGETQYF. The CDR3 nucleotides read TGTGCCAGCAGTTACTCGGGGGAGGGCGGGGAGACCCAGTACTTC.

The genes are TRBV24-1 and TRBJ1-6, with a tentative D call TRBD1 (6 bases). The germline V gene has CDR1 KGHDR and CDR2 SFDVKD. Trimming pared 8 bases from V and 0 bases from J, leaving 16 bases between. The CDR3 loop spans 17 amino acids. The CDR3 coding sequence is TGTGCCACCAACAGGGCCACACAAAGCTCCTATAATTCACCCCTCCACTTT. It codes for CATNRATQSSYNSPLHF.

V is TRBV7-9 and J is TRBJ2-1; no clear D. This CDR3 contains 14 residues. The V end lost 0 bases, the J end lost 6 bases, and 9 bases lay between the germline ends. In germline, CDR1 is SEHNR, CDR2 FQNEAQ (reference sequence). CDR3 sequence (DNA): TGTGCCAGCAGCTTAGCGGGCAGGCCCAATGAGCAGTTCTTC. It is translated as CASSLAGRPNEQFF.

The chain carries TRBV10-3 and TRBJ2-1, with 8 bases that match TRBD2. Trimming cost V 9 bases and J 0 bases; bases outside gene matches: 13. CDR1 is ENHRY and CDR2 is SYGVKD in the germline V gene. The CDR3 consists of 17 residues. The CDR3 is CAILVLGGRSSYNEQFF. CDR3 nucleotide sequence: TGTGCCATATTAGTTTTAGGCGGGAGGAGCTCCTACAATGAGCAGTTCTTC.

The chain carries TRBV30 and TRBJ2-5, with TRBD2 matching over 7 bases. Losses at the gene ends were 1 base for V and 5 bases for J; bases not matched to a gene: 16. Germline assignment: CDR1 GTSNPN and CDR2 SVGIG (reference sequence). The CDR3 runs to 17 residues. CDR3 nucleotide sequence: TGTGCCTGGAGTGCCCGACCCATGAGCGGGAAACGGGAGACCCAGTACTTC. Translating it yields CAWSARPMSGKRETQYF.

This rearrangement joins TRBV7-9 to TRBJ1-2; possible D gene TRBD1, 5 bases. V lost 3 bases, J lost 2 bases, and 10 bases lay in between. Germline CDR1 and CDR2: SEHNR and FQNEAQ (reference sequence). This CDR3 contains 14 residues. CDR3 loop: CASSFVRDNYGYTF. CDR3 DNA sequence: TGTGCCAGCAGCTTTGTCAGGGACAACTATGGCTACACCTTC.

This sequence joins TRBV28 and TRBJ1-2; TRBD1 matches at 7 bases. V trimming: 3 bases; J trimming: 5 bases; junction bases outside the gene matches: 3. Germline values: CDR1 MDHEN, CDR2 SYDVKM. The CDR3 runs 13 residues. For the CDR3, the DNA is TGTGCCAGCAGTTTCGGGACAGTGTATGGCTACACCTTC. It specifies CASSFGTVYGYTF.

On this clone: The same CDR3 arises from other DNA sequences in this sample as well. The chain combines TRBV4-2 with TRBJ1-5, with a weak D call TRBD1 (5 bases). The germline CDR1 and CDR2 sequences are LGHNA and YNFKEQ. The CDR3 totals 13 residues. V lost 0 bases to trimming and J lost 6 bases, with 6 bases between them. The CDR3 region has the DNA TGTGCCAGCAGCCAAGATAGGGGTCAGCCCCAGCATTTT. It yields the protein CASSQDRGQPQHF.

This chain joins TRBV5-6 and TRBJ2-3; D remains unclear. V dropped 4 bases and J dropped 1 base, with 13 bases sitting between them. This CDR3 is 15 amino acids long. Looked up from germline, CDR1 is SGHDT and CDR2 is YYEEEE. This chain's CDR3 is CASSPLAAGTDTQYF. CDR3 in DNA: TGTGCCAGCAGCCCCTTGGCGGCAGGCACAGATACGCAGTATTTT.

The chain uses TRBV5-1 and TRBJ2-5; TRBD1 agrees at 9 bases. Trimming removed 0 bases from V and 5 bases from J; junction bases left unmatched: 8. Germline V gene lookup returns CDR1 SGHRS and CDR2 YFSETQ. The CDR3 is made up of 16 amino acids. CDR3 in DNA: TGCGCCAGCAGCTTGGATTTACAGGGGGCACGGGAGACCCAGTACTTC. Its protein product is CASSLDLQGARETQYF.

The gene calls are TRBV25-1 and TRBJ1-2; D unresolved. CDR3 length: 15 amino acids. Germline V CDR1 and CDR2: MGHDK, SYGVNS. The V end lost 2 bases, the J end lost 0 bases, and 10 bases lay between the germline ends. This CDR3 reads CASSEEGVANYGYTF. The CDR3 DNA follows: TGTGCCAGCAGTGAAGAAGGAGTCGCTAACTATGGCTACACCTTC.

The chain carries TRBV29-1 and TRBJ2-7; D is unclear. CDR1 and CDR2 (germline): SQVTM, ANQGSEA. V lost 0 bases to trimming and J lost 7 bases, with 10 bases between them. CDR3 length: 12 amino acids. As DNA, the CDR3 is TGCAGCGTTGAAGATTTTCCTGGAGAGCAGTACTTC. Its translation is CSVEDFPGEQYF.

The chain is built from TRBV6-2 or TRBV6-3 and TRBJ2-2; 8 bases fit TRBD2. Germline V gene sequence: CDR1 MNHEY, CDR2 SVGEGT. CDR3 size: 18 residues. Trimming at V came to 2 bases and at J to 4 bases, leaving 12 bases not matched to a gene. CDR3 residues: CASSYELERGIVTGELFF. CDR3 nucleotides: TGTGCCAGCAGTTACGAGCTGGAGCGGGGGATAGTCACCGGGGAGCTGTTTTTT.

This sequence joins TRBV5-1 and TRBJ2-1, with 12 bases fitting TRBD2. Unmatched junction bases numbered 12, after V lost 4 bases and J lost 1 base. Germline-derived CDR1 and CDR2 are SGHRS and YFSETQ. The CDR3 is 19 amino acids. In DNA form, the CDR3 reads TGCGCCAGCAGCCGCCAGACTAGCGGGAGCTCTCAGTCCTACAATGAGCAGTTCTTC. As protein: CASSRQTSGSSQSYNEQFF. Full variable domain (rest looked up from reference TRBV5-1 and TRBJ2-1): KAGVTQTPRYLIKTRGQQVTLSCSPISGHRSVSWYQQTPGQGLQFLFEYFSETQRNKGNFPGRFSGRQFSNSRSEMNVSTLELGDSALYLCASSRQTSGSSQSYNEQFFGPGTRLTVL.

The chain joins TRBV6-1 to TRBJ1-1, with D uncertain. This CDR3 comprises 14 residues. V lost 1 base, J lost 4 bases, and 10 bases lay in between. Germline V CDR1 and CDR2: MNHNS, SASEGT. The CDR3 loop reads CASSEVNSGTEAFF. CDR3 DNA sequence: TGTGCCAGCAGTGAAGTAAACTCGGGCACTGAAGCTTTCTTT.

The V gene is TRBV3-1 (or the pseudogene TRBV3-2), the J gene TRBJ2-7; TRBD2 matches 7 bases. The CDR3 is made up of 15 amino acids. The germline CDR1 and CDR2 sequences are LGHDT and YNNKEL (reference sequence). Trimming removed 4 bases from V and 2 bases from J; junction bases left unmatched: 8. The CDR3 DNA is TGTGCCAGCAGCCCCCGGACTAGTTCGGCCTACGAGCAGTACTTC. This translates into CASSPRTSSAYEQYF.

The rearrangement links TRBV6-5 to TRBJ1-2; D remains ambiguous. Trimming took off 0 bases at V and 3 bases at J, with 14 bases between the two ends. The CDR3 has 16 amino acids. Germline values: CDR1 MNHEY, CDR2 SVGAGI. CDR3 residues: CASSYSKGSGDYGYTF. The CDR3 nucleotides are TGTGCCAGCAGTTACTCGAAAGGGAGCGGTGACTATGGCTACACCTTC.

The CDR3 DNA sequence: TGTGCCAGCAGTGAACGGTGGGGCGTAGAGCAGTTCTTC. It is translated as CASSERWGVEQFF. The V and J genes are TRBV2 and TRBJ2-1, with D tentatively TRBD1 (5 bases). Trimming left V 2 bases short and J 10 bases short, with 12 bases between. This CDR3 contains 13 residues. Germline CDR1 and CDR2: SNHLY and FYNNEI.

This chain joins TRBV19 and TRBJ1-2; the match to TRBD1 covers 8 bases. The V gene's germline CDR1 is LNHDA and CDR2 SQIVND (reference sequence). Trimming cost V 5 bases and J 1 base; bases outside gene matches: 9. The CDR3 extends over 16 amino acids. The CDR3 sequence is CASSADRDSVNYGYTF. Here the CDR3 DNA reads TGTGCCAGTAGTGCGGACAGGGACTCAGTTAACTATGGCTACACCTTC.

The rearrangement joins TRBV2 to TRBJ1-3, with 12 bases matching TRBD1. The CDR3 loop spans 14 amino acids. CDR1 is SNHLY and CDR2 is FYNNEI in the germline V gene. V trimming: 6 bases; J trimming: 7 bases; junction bases outside the gene matches: 4. The DNA for the CDR3 is TGTGCCAGCAGACGGGGACAGGGGGCTAACACCATATATTTT. Translated: CASRRGQGANTIYF.

The chain is built from TRBV7-2 and TRBJ1-5; D gene ambiguous. Trimming cost V 1 base and J 1 base, with 2 bases left between them. This CDR3 has 13 amino acids. The germline gives CDR1 SGHTA, CDR2 FQGNSA. CDR3 sequence reads: CASSLESNQPQHF. CDR3 nucleotides: TGTGCCAGCAGCTTAGAGAGCAATCAGCCCCAGCATTTT.